The 9 T cell receptor beta chains in this list originate from one sample, sequenced in a study of memory CD4+ T cells and cytomegalovirus serostatus. Assay used: immunoSEQ multiplex PCR; TCRdb lists only in-frame clones, some missing. Of tens of thousands of clones listed, 79% were seen once; the top ten hold approximately 5%. Single viable CD3+CD4+CD8-CD45RO+ cells were sorted as the memory CD4+ T cells. The sequenced sample consisted of memory CD4+ T cells from blood. These receptors originate from an adult in good health and CMV-seropositive.

Only one count was recorded for this clone. The chain combines TRBV27 with TRBJ1-4, with a possible D match to TRBD1 (5 bases). Trimming shortened V by 6 bases and J by 8 bases, and 16 bases separated the two germline ends. Germline CDR1 is MNHEY and CDR2 is SMNVEV (reference sequence). This CDR3 contains 14 residues. The CDR3 DNA sequence: TGTGCCAGCAGACGCGCTCCCAGGGAGGAAAAACTGTTTTTT. Translated, it gives CASRRAPREEKLFF.

The genes are TRBV6-1 and TRBJ1-4, with D perhaps TRBD1 (6 bases). The CDR3 is made up of 16 amino acids. The V gene lost 2 bases and the J gene lost 0 bases, with 10 bases spanning the gap. The V gene's germline CDR1 is MNHNS and CDR2 SASEGT. The CDR3 loop reads CASSERGAATNEKLFF. DNA of the CDR3: TGTGCCAGCAGTGAAAGGGGGGCGGCAACTAATGAAAAACTGTTTTTT.

The chain combines TRBV28 with TRBJ2-4; D perhaps matches TRBD1 (5 bases). The CDR3 runs 14 residues. Trimming cost V 2 bases and J 6 bases, with 11 bases left between them. CDR1 and CDR2 from the germline V gene are MDHEN and SYDVKM. This CDR3 reads CASSLGGARNIQYF. CDR3 in DNA: TGTGCCAGCAGTTTAGGTGGGGCGAGAAACATTCAGTACTTC.

The V call is TRBV7-2, the J call TRBJ2-5; D may be TRBD1 or TRBD2 (6 bases each). V was pared by 1 base and J by 5 bases, with 11 bases between. The CDR3 sequence is 14 residues long. Germline V lookup: CDR1 SGHTA, CDR2 FQGNSA. The CDR3 reads CASSLGGGPETQYF. CDR3 in DNA: TGTGCCAGCAGCTTAGGAGGGGGGCCGGAGACCCAGTACTTC.

The V gene is TRBV15, the J gene TRBJ2-1; tentative D call: TRBD2 (5 bases). Looked up from germline, CDR1 is LNHNV and CDR2 is YYDKDF (reference sequence). This CDR3 is built from 12 residues. The V end was cut by 4 bases, the J end by 9 bases, with 10 bases between. CDR3 amino acids: CATSTRAGEQFF. The CDR3 DNA sequence: TGTGCCACCAGCACCCGGGCGGGTGAGCAGTTCTTC.

This clone came up once. J is TRBJ1-3 and V is TRBV2; D might be TRBD1 (6 bases). This CDR3 is built from 15 residues. Germline V gives CDR1 SNHLY, CDR2 FYNNEI. V shed 3 bases and J shed 4 bases, with 13 bases lying between them. The CDR3 here is CASSDGGLGGNTIYF. Written as DNA, the CDR3 is TGTGCCAGCAGTGATGGGGGGCTGGGCGGAAACACCATATATTTT.

The chain combines TRBV5-4 with TRBJ2-2, with 8 bases fitting TRBD2. Germline V gives CDR1 SGHNT, CDR2 YYREEE (reference sequence). J gave up 6 bases and V 5 bases, and 9 bases lay outside the gene matches. CDR3 length: 15 amino acids. The CDR3, as DNA: TGTGCCAGCAGTCGAGCGGGAGAAATGTCCGGGGAGCTGTTTTTT. Translation gives CASSRAGEMSGELFF.

This clone showed up just once. Other DNA variants within this sample encode the same CDR3. J is TRBJ2-3 and V is TRBV2; D is unclear. The germline V and J ends were trimmed by 1 base and 1 base, with 3 bases remaining between them. The V gene's germline CDR1 is SNHLY and CDR2 FYNNEI. CDR3 length: 13 residues. DNA of the CDR3: TGTGCCAGCAGTGAAGACGGCACAGATACGCAGTATTTT. This sequence encodes CASSEDGTDTQYF.

The chain couples TRBV14 to TRBJ2-1, with 9 bases aligning to TRBD1. V lost 4 bases to trimming and J lost 1 base; unmatched junction nucleotides: 2. The germline gives CDR1 SGHDN, CDR2 FVKESK. The CDR3 is 15 residues long. CDR3 DNA: TGTGCCAGCAGCCTGGACAGGGGATCCTACAATGAGCAGTTCTTC. Its translation: CASSLDRGSYNEQFF.